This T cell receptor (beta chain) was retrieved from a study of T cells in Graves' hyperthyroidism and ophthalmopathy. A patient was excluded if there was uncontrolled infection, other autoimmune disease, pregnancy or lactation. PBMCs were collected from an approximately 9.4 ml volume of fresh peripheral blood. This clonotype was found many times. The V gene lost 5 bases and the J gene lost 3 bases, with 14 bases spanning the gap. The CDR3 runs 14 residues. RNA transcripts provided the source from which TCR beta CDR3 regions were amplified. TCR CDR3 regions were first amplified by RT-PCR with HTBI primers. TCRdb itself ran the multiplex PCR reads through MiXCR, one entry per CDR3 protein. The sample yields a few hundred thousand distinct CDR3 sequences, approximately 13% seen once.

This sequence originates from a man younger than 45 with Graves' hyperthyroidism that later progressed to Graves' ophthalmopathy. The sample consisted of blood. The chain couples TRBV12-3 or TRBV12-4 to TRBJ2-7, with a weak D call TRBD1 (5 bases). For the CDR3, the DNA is TGTGCCAGCAGTCTGACAGCGACCTACTACGAGCAGTACTTC. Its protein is CASSLTATYYEQYF.